This T cell receptor (beta chain) was recovered during a study of cytomegalovirus exposure and HLA in healthy donors. Turning to the study itself: Early release data held 85 million or so unique TCRs from HLA-typed donors. Across 300 to 400 genotyped donors, about 81% landed in the Caucasian-associated ancestry cluster. The study, taken as a whole, reports: A list of 150 to 200 TCR beta chains associated with cytomegalovirus was given.

Worth noting for this clone: Its antigen is currently unknown.

Primers included in the PCR were 60 Vbeta and 13 Jbeta primers. Here immunoSEQ multiplex PCR was the method, and the copy in TCRdb shows in-frame clones only, minus some. This sample has about 160,000 clones, with around 88% found just once. Germline V lookup: CDR1 MDHEN, CDR2 SYDVKM. The CDR3 is made up of 13 amino acids. V lost 2 bases, J lost 8 bases, and 12 bases lay in between. V is TRBV28 and J is TRBJ1-2; D possibly corresponds to TRBD1 (5 bases). Sequencing input: PBMCs. The sequence was obtained from a woman in her late teens or twenties in good health and CMV-seronegative. The CDR3 region is CASSLIGGRGYTF. The CDR3 region has the DNA TGTGCCAGCAGTTTAATCGGGGGACGCGGCTACACCTTC.